The 14 T cell receptor beta chains in this list originate from one sample, sequenced in a study of T cell responses to AZD1222 COVID-19 vaccine. The data were produced by immunoSEQ multiplex PCR, yet TCRdb's version contains in-frame clones alone and is incomplete. This table has around 77,000 clones, about nine tenths appearing once. Sequences were derived from peripheral blood, sampled on day 0 of AZD1222 vaccination. All receptors come from an adult in good health.

This chain joins TRBV2 and TRBJ2-2; D ambiguous. Trimming cost V 5 bases and J 4 bases, with 8 bases left between them. Germline V gene sequence: CDR1 SNHLY, CDR2 FYNNEI. The CDR3 sequence is 13 residues long. The DNA for the CDR3 is TGTGCCAGCAGTCAAGAGACCACCGGGGAGCTGTTTTTT. Translating it yields CASSQETTGELFF. Based on the CDR3 plus reference TRBV2 and TRBJ2-2, the full variable domain is EPEVTQTPSHQVTQMGQEVILRCVPISNHLYFYWYRQILGQKVEFLVSFYNNEISEKSEIFDDQFSVERPDGSNFTLKIRSTKLEDSAMYFCASSQETTGELFFGEGSRLTVL.

This rearrangement joins TRBV7-8 to TRBJ2-5; TRBD1 matches 10 bases. Trimming removed 4 bases from V and 3 bases from J; junction bases left unmatched: 8. The germline V gene encodes CDR1 SGHVS and CDR2 FQNEAQ. The CDR3 extends over 16 amino acids. The CDR3 DNA is TGTGCCAGCAGCTCGAACACCGGGACAGGGGAAGAGACCCAGTACTTC. The encoded protein is CASSSNTGTGEETQYF. The full variable domain, completed using reference TRBV7-8 and TRBJ2-5, is GAGVSQSPRYKVAKRGQDVALRCDPISGHVSLFWYQQALGQGPEFLTYFQNEAQLDKSGLPSDRFFAERPEGSVSTLKIQRTQQEDSAVYLCASSSNTGTGEETQYFGPGTRLLVL.

The rearrangement uses TRBV29-1 and TRBJ1-5; possible D gene TRBD1, 5 bases. This CDR3 contains 15 residues. Germline CDR1 and CDR2: SQVTM and ANQGSEA. V was trimmed by 4 bases and J by 2 bases, leaving 15 bases between them. The CDR3 region is CSVGEAVGGNQPQHF. The CDR3 DNA follows: TGCAGCGTTGGAGAAGCGGTAGGGGGCAATCAGCCCCAGCATTTT.

V gene TRBV5-8 combines with J gene TRBJ2-5; weak D call: TRBD1 (6 bases). Trimming cost V 5 bases and J 2 bases, with 19 bases left between them. Germline CDR1 SGHTS, CDR2 YDEGEE. The length of the CDR3 is 16 residues. The CDR3 loop reads CASSGGVNRGQETQYF. Written as DNA, the CDR3 is TGTGCCAGCAGTGGGGGCGTTAATAGGGGACAAGAGACCCAGTACTTC.

V usage is TRBV19 and J usage is TRBJ2-6; possibly TRBD2 for D (5 bases). Trimming shortened V by 7 bases and J by 2 bases, and 12 bases separated the two germline ends. Germline V CDR1 and CDR2: LNHDA, SQIVND (reference sequence). The CDR3 contains 15 residues. CDR3 bases: TGTGCCAGTACCCCCCGAGGGACTGGGGCCAACGTCCTGACTTTC. It specifies CASTPRGTGANVLTF.

The gene calls are TRBV5-1 and TRBJ2-2, with 10 bases fitting TRBD2. V shed 0 bases, J shed 7 bases, and the junction held 9 bases outside the gene matches. The CDR3 is 17 amino acids. From germline, CDR1 is SGHRS and CDR2 YFSETQ. CDR3 region: CASSLDIAGGPSGELFF. Written as DNA, the CDR3 is TGCGCCAGCAGCTTGGATATAGCGGGGGGTCCTAGCGGGGAGCTGTTTTTT.

V is TRBV30 and J is TRBJ1-4; D call uncertain. Trimming stripped 1 base from V and 6 bases from J, with 15 bases between. Per the germline V gene, CDR1 is GTSNPN and CDR2 is SVGIG (reference sequence). CDR3 length equals 15 residues. CDR3 coding DNA: TGTGCCTGGAGTGGCCATGCGGGTGGGGATGAAAAACTGTTTTTT. Amino acids: CAWSGHAGGDEKLFF.

The genes are TRBV7-9 and TRBJ1-2; 9 nucleotides align to TRBD1. This CDR3 is 14 amino acids long. V lost 3 bases, J lost 8 bases, and 7 bases stayed unmatched. Germline-derived CDR1 and CDR2 are SEHNR and FQNEAQ (reference sequence). DNA for the CDR3: TGTGCCAGCAGCTTGGGACAGGGCGAAGGCGGCTACACCTTC. It encodes CASSLGQGEGGYTF.

The V call is TRBV30, the J call TRBJ2-7; 7 nucleotides align to TRBD1. This CDR3 is built from 13 residues. Germline V lookup: CDR1 GTSNPN, CDR2 SVGIG (reference sequence). V shed 3 bases, J shed 8 bases, and the junction held 10 bases outside the gene matches. CDR3 bases: TGTGCCTGGAGCCAGGGGCAGGGGGACAAGCAGTACTTC. Amino acid sequence: CAWSQGQGDKQYF. Together with reference TRBV30 and TRBJ2-7, the CDR3 gives the full variable domain: SQTIHQWPATLVQPVGSPLSLECTVEGTSNPNLYWYRQAAGRGLQLLFYSVGIGQISSEVPQNLSASRPQDRQFILSSKKLLLSDSGFYLCAWSQGQGDKQYFGPGTRLTVT.

The chain links TRBV18 to TRBJ2-7, with TRBD1 matching over 9 bases. Germline V gene data show CDR1 as KGHSH and CDR2 as LQKENI. The length of the CDR3 is 16 residues. V lost 4 bases, J lost 4 bases, and 11 bases stayed unmatched. Here the CDR3 reads CASSLAQGALSYEQYF. The CDR3 DNA sequence: TGTGCCAGCTCACTAGCACAGGGGGCATTATCGTACGAGCAGTACTTC.

The chain uses TRBV11-2 and TRBJ2-1; 9 nucleotides align to TRBD1. The J segment lost 5 bases and the V segment lost 5 bases, leaving 7 bases of the junction unmatched. This CDR3 is 15 amino acids long. CDR1 is SGHAT and CDR2 is FQNNGV in the germline V gene. The CDR3 loop reads CASSRGQGRHNEQFF. The CDR3 nucleotides are TGTGCCAGCAGCCGCGGACAGGGGAGACACAATGAGCAGTTCTTC.

This chain links TRBV28 with TRBJ1-1; TRBD1 agrees at 9 bases. With 2 bases clipped from V and 6 bases from J, the junction kept 1 base outside the gene matches. The CDR3 sequence is 13 residues long. CDR1 MDHEN and CDR2 SYDVKM come from the germline V gene. The CDR3 here is CASSLGTGSEAFF. CDR3 coding DNA: TGTGCCAGCAGTTTAGGGACAGGGTCTGAAGCTTTCTTT.

V usage is TRBV7-3 and J usage is TRBJ2-5, with D maybe TRBD2 (6 bases). The germline CDR1 and CDR2 sequences are SGHTA and FQGTGA. V was clipped by 5 bases and J by 4 bases, with 11 bases between them. The CDR3 is made up of 13 amino acids. The CDR3 sequence: CASSPGTPETQYF. CDR3 coding DNA: TGTGCCAGCAGCCCCGGGACTCCAGAGACCCAGTACTTC.

The rearrangement uses TRBV5-8 and TRBJ2-2; D unclear. V was clipped by 3 bases and J by 5 bases, with 11 bases between them. The CDR3 is made up of 14 amino acids. Germline CDR1 SGHTS, CDR2 YDEGEE. The DNA for the CDR3 is TGTGCCAGCAGCTCCCCCCCCCTTACCGGGGAGCTGTTTTTT. As protein: CASSSPPLTGELFF.